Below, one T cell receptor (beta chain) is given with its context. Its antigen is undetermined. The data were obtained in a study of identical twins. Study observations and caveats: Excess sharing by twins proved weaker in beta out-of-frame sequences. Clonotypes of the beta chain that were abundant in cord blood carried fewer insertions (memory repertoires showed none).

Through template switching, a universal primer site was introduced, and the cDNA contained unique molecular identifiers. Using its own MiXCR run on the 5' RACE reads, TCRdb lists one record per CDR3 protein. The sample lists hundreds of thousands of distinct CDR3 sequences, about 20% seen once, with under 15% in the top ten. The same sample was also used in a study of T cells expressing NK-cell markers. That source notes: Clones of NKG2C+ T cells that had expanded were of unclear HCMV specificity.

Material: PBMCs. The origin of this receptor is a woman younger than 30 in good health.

The CDR3, as DNA: TGTGCCAGCACTCCCGGGACCACCGACGAGCAGTTCTTC. Translated, it gives CASTPGTTDEQFF. V is TRBV9 and J is TRBJ2-1; D might be TRBD1 or TRBD2, each matching 5 bases. The germline CDR1 and CDR2 sequences are SGDLS and YYNGEE. V lost 6 bases and J lost 10, with 17 bases in between. This CDR3 spans 13 amino acids. The whole variable domain, remainder taken from reference TRBV9 and TRBJ2-1, is DSGVTQTPKHLITATGQRVTLRCSPRSGDLSVYWYQQSLDQGLQFLIQYYNGEERAKGNILERFSAQQFPDLHSELNLSSLELGDSALYFCASTPGTTDEQFFGPGTRLTVL.